This entry lists 18 T cell receptor beta chains sequenced from one sample in a study of blood T cells in healthy people across ages. Sample-barcoded 5' priming and a J-beta primer mix drove a second PCR of roughly 7 to 11 cycles. TCRdb reanalysed the 5' RACE reads using MiXCR and keeps one entry per CDR3 protein. The sample shows 1.5 million to 2 million distinct CDR3 sequences, about two fifths of them seen only once. Sequencing input: blood. The source of these receptors is a human donor in good health.

This clonotype was picked up a small number of times. This chain joins TRBV29-1 and TRBJ2-3, with D possibly TRBD2 on 6 matching bases. The CDR3 contains 12 residues. The V gene lost 1 base and the J gene lost 6 bases, with 8 bases spanning the gap. Germline V CDR1 and CDR2: SQVTM, ANQGSEA. Here the CDR3 reads CSVEAAGDTQYF. The CDR3 nucleotides read TGCAGCGTTGAAGCTGCGGGGGATACGCAGTATTTT.

This clonotype was observed a handful of times. The CDR3 loop is CSVERSGVNYGYTF. In DNA form, the CDR3 reads TGCAGCGTTGAAAGGTCAGGGGTCAACTATGGCTACACCTTC. The chain has TRBV29-1 and TRBJ1-2, with D perhaps matching TRBD1 (6 bases). Looked up from germline, CDR1 is SQVTM and CDR2 is ANQGSEA. The CDR3 covers 14 residues. Trimming removed 2 bases from V and 2 bases from J, with 12 bases in between.

This clonotype was seen a few times. This chain joins TRBV12-5 and TRBJ1-2; D ambiguous. Trimming stripped 3 bases from V and 1 base from J, with 3 bases between. Germline loops: CDR1 LGHNT, CDR2 FRNRAP. The CDR3 consists of 12 residues. The CDR3 DNA sequence: TGTGCTAGTGGTTTCGTTAACTATGGCTACACCTTC. This encodes CASGFVNYGYTF.

CDR3 nucleotide sequence: TGTGCCAGCAGCCCCCGTGGGGGGTGGGAAAACATTCAGTACTTC. Translation: CASSPRGGWENIQYF. The chain is built from TRBV7-2 and TRBJ2-4; perhaps TRBD2 as D (6 bases). Germline lookup yields CDR1 SGHTA and CDR2 FQGNSA. Trimming removed 5 bases from V and 5 bases from J, with 16 bases in between. The CDR3 spans 15 residues.

The V and J genes are TRBV12-3 or TRBV12-4 and TRBJ1-5; 9 bases are a match to TRBD1. CDR3 size: 17 residues. V was clipped by 5 bases and J by 5 bases; unmatched bases: 13. The CDR3 loop reads CASSLIQGALDDQPQHF. CDR3 in DNA: TGTGCCAGCAGTCTTATACAGGGGGCGTTAGACGATCAGCCCCAGCATTTT.

For this clonotype: The conserved closing phenylalanine or tryptophan is absent in this CDR3, likely reflecting a read error. This chain links TRBV20-1 with TRBJ2-4; 10 bases align to TRBD2. The germline V gene encodes CDR1 DFQATT and CDR2 SNEGSKA (reference sequence). V lost 6 bases and J lost 6; bases outside the gene matches: 5. The CDR3 is made up of 13 amino acids. The DNA of the CDR3 is TGCAGTGCCACTCGACTAGCGGGAAACATTCAGTACGTC. Translating gives CSATRLAGNIQYV.

A few counts support this clonotype. V usage is TRBV7-2 and J usage is TRBJ2-3; a possible D gene is TRBD2 (5 bases). In germline, CDR1 is SGHTA, CDR2 FQGNSA. V gave up 3 bases and J gave up 4 bases, with 11 bases separating them. CDR3 size: 14 residues. CDR3 DNA: TGTGCCAGCAGCTTGGGTCCGGGATCAGATACGCAGTATTTT. It is translated as CASSLGPGSDTQYF.

In its sample, this clonotype was seen once. The chain couples TRBV7-9 to TRBJ2-5, with D tentatively TRBD2 (7 bases). V gave up 5 bases and J gave up 11 bases, with 24 bases separating them. CDR1 and CDR2 from the germline V gene are SEHNR and FQNEAQ (reference sequence). This CDR3 has 15 amino acids. CDR3 in amino acids: CASSPTSRDTYKQYF. The CDR3 DNA is TGTGCCAGCAGCCCGACTAGCAGGGACACCTACAAGCAGTACTTC.

The gene calls are TRBV11-1 and TRBJ1-6; 8 bases line up with TRBD1. V was pared by 3 bases and J by 10 bases, with 8 bases of the junction left unmatched. The CDR3 is 15 residues long. Germline CDR1 is SGHAT and CDR2 is FQDESV (reference sequence). CDR3 protein: CASSFMTGAQSPLHF. CDR3 in DNA: TGTGCCAGCAGCTTCATGACAGGGGCGCAATCACCCCTCCACTTT.

A few counts support this clonotype. The chain couples TRBV28 to TRBJ1-1, with 9 nucleotides matching TRBD1. Trimming cost V 8 bases and J 3 bases; bases outside gene matches: 10. Germline V gene data show CDR1 as MDHEN and CDR2 as SYDVKM. The CDR3 has 15 residues. The CDR3 DNA sequence: TGTGCCAGCTCTTTACAGGGGGCGGGGGACACTGAAGCTTTCTTT. Translation: CASSLQGAGDTEAFF.

This clonotype was seen only a few times. The chain joins TRBV6-2 or TRBV6-3 to TRBJ1-1, with D tentatively TRBD1 (5 bases). The V end lost 2 bases, the J end lost 4 bases, and 8 bases lay between the germline ends. Germline loops: CDR1 MNHEY, CDR2 SVGEGT. The CDR3 length is 13 residues. CDR3 residues: CASSYARATEAFF. The DNA of the CDR3 is TGTGCCAGCAGTTACGCCAGGGCCACTGAAGCTTTCTTT.

V is TRBV7-2 and J is TRBJ2-7; D is possibly TRBD1 (6 bases). CDR1 is SGHTA and CDR2 is FQGNSA in the germline V gene. CDR3 length equals 17 residues. Trimming stripped 1 base from V and 5 bases from J, with 21 bases between. The CDR3 spells CASSLGGQGNLGDEQYF. The CDR3 nucleotides are TGTGCCAGCAGCTTAGGGGGCCAGGGGAACCTTGGGGACGAGCAGTACTTC. The full variable domain, completed using reference TRBV7-2 and TRBJ2-7, is GAGVSQSPSNKVTEKGKDVELRCDPISGHTALYWYRQSLGQGLEFLIYFQGNSAPDKSGLPSDRFSAERTGGSVSTLTIQRTQQEDSAVYLCASSLGGQGNLGDEQYFGPGTRLTVT.

This clonotype occurred once. This chain links TRBV6-5 with TRBJ2-3, with 8 bases that match TRBD2. Germline V gene sequence: CDR1 MNHEY, CDR2 SVGAGI. Germline trimming cut 6 bases from V and 0 bases from J; bases unmatched to any gene: 5. This CDR3 contains 15 residues. The CDR3: CASSTGGSSTDTQYF. The CDR3 DNA sequence: TGTGCCAGCAGCACGGGGGGGTCTAGCACAGATACGCAGTATTTT.

For the CDR3, the DNA is TGTGCCAGCAGCTTCCTATCCGGGACAGGGAGTCAGCCCCAGCATTTT. Protein: CASSFLSGTGSQPQHF. The V gene is TRBV7-2, the J gene TRBJ1-5; 9 bases line up with TRBD1. Germline CDR1 reads SGHTA; CDR2 reads FQGNSA. This CDR3 is built from 16 residues. V shed 3 bases, J shed 6 bases, and the junction held 9 bases outside the gene matches.

This clonotype was seen once. This chain joins TRBV12-3 or TRBV12-4 and TRBJ2-1; no definite D call. The CDR3 sequence is 14 residues long. V was shortened by 5 bases and J by 9 bases, with 17 bases between the two germline ends. The CDR3 spells CASSLDRTESEQFF. CDR3 DNA sequence: TGTGCCAGCAGTCTCGATCGGACGGAGAGTGAGCAGTTCTTC.

The V and J genes are TRBV24-1 and TRBJ2-5; 8 nucleotides align to TRBD1. The V segment lost 4 bases and the J segment 4 bases; nucleotides outside the gene matches: 16. Germline CDR1 KGHDR, CDR2 SFDVKD. The CDR3 runs 18 residues. Here the CDR3 reads CATSDPQGGTGLGETQYF. CDR3 in DNA: TGTGCCACCAGTGACCCTCAAGGCGGGACAGGACTTGGAGAGACCCAGTACTTC.

V is TRBV5-1 and J is TRBJ1-6; maybe TRBD1 (5 bases). Germline assignment: CDR1 SGHRS and CDR2 YFSETQ. The V end lost 0 bases, the J end lost 12 bases, and 10 bases lay between the germline ends. This CDR3 has 13 residues. The CDR3 DNA reads as TGCGCCAGCAGCTTGGATCCCGACAGACCCCTCCACTTT. Translating gives CASSLDPDRPLHF.

This clonotype occurred many times. The chain couples TRBV6-6 to TRBJ2-1; weak D call: TRBD1 (6 bases). The CDR3 is 15 residues long. V was shortened by 3 bases and J by 0 bases, with 9 bases between the two germline ends. The germline CDR1 and CDR2 sequences are MNHNY and SVGAGI (reference sequence). The CDR3 DNA reads TGTGCCAGCAGTTATCAACAGGGCTCCTACAATGAGCAGTTCTTC. It encodes CASSYQQGSYNEQFF.